The present entry profiles one T cell receptor (beta chain) with its context. The data were obtained in a study of blood T cell repertoires in COVID-19. Background on the study: Samples came from the United States, Italy and Spain, spanning acute and convalescent COVID-19. T cells, B-cell-depleted T cells, or PBMCs supplied cDNA or gDNA.

There are 15 residues in the CDR3. V was trimmed by 2 bases and J by 8 bases, leaving 13 bases between them. From germline, CDR1 is SEHNR and CDR2 FQNEAQ (reference sequence). Source study methods: For nucleated cells, counts were estimated from reference gene primer amplification. Sequencing was performed with immunoSEQ multiplex PCR; in TCRdb, only in-frame clones are kept and a portion is missing. V and J calls and clone size are copied from that table; D and trimming were computed from the DNA. The table has 200,000 to 250,000 clones, over 75% seen once. Sequencing used peripheral blood. The chain links TRBV7-9 to TRBJ1-6; D is undetermined. The TCR sequence derives from a middle-aged woman with acute or convalescent COVID-19. CDR3 DNA sequence: TGTGCCAGCAGCTTACGAAACAGAGCGGATTCACCCCTCCACTTT. Translation gives CASSLRNRADSPLHF.